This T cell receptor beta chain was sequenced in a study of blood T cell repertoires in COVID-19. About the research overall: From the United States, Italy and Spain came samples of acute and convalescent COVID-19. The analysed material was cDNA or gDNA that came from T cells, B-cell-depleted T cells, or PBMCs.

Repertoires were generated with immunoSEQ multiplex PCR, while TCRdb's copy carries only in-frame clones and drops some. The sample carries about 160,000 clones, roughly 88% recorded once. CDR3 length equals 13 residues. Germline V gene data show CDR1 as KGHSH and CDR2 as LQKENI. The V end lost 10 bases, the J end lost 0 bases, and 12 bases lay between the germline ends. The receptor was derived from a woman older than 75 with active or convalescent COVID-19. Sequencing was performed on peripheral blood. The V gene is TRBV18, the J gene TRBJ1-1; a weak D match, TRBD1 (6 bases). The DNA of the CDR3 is TGTGCCACCAGACAGGACATGAACACTGAAGCTTTCTTT. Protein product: CATRQDMNTEAFF.